The 32 T cell receptor beta chains below were found in one sample sequenced in a study of T cells in women clearing cervical HPV infection. TCRdb's table, derived via immunoSEQ multiplex PCR, lists solely in-frame clones and lacks some. In total, the table holds about 30,000 clones. The sample taken for sequencing was blood buffy coat. These receptors were obtained from a woman between 18 and 70 years old with a cervical HPV16 infection that either progressed to CIN3+ or cleared (not recorded which).

About this clone itself: Coverage ceases 3 residues before the CDR3 finishes, and the germline J gene fills in the end. The rearrangement links TRBV2 to TRBJ2-7; 7 nucleotides agree with TRBD2. Germline V gene data show CDR1 as SNHLY and CDR2 as FYNNEI. The trim removed 10 bases at V and 4 bases at J, leaving 13 bases unmatched. This CDR3 region has 14 residues. The CDR3 is CATSQAASGYEQYF. Partial CDR3 DNA: TGTGCCACCTCCCAAGCGGCTAGCGGTTACGAG.

Comment on this clone: Read data end 3 residues before the CDR3 end; the end is taken from the germline J gene. V gene TRBV27 combines with J gene TRBJ2-7, with TRBD1 matching 8 bases. J lost 3 bases, V lost 4 bases, and 11 bases had no gene match. CDR3 length: 16 residues. Germline CDR1 reads MNHEY; CDR2 reads SMNVEV (reference sequence). The DNA read from the CDR3 is TGTGCCAGCAGTTCCTCGGCGGGACAGGCCCACTACGAG. Translating it yields CASSSSAGQAHYE. The full CDR3 reads CASSSSAGQAHYEQYF.

Turning to this clone: The DNA ends 3 residues before the CDR3 does, and the rest of the CDR3 is filled in from the germline J gene. This chain uses TRBV6-2 or TRBV6-3 with TRBJ1-2; a possible D gene is TRBD1 (5 bases). This CDR3 region has 13 residues. CDR1 and CDR2 from the germline V gene are MNHEY and SVGEGT. The CDR3 sequence is CACSGTSFRDYTF. The DNA read from the CDR3 is TGTGCCTGCTCCGGGACTAGCTTCAGAGAC.

In the case of this clone: With the read ending 3 residues before the CDR3 end, the germline J gene is used to fill in that end. The V and J genes are TRBV7-2 and TRBJ2-1, with 14 bases fitting TRBD2. The V segment lost 3 bases and the J segment 9 bases; nucleotides outside the gene matches: 1. Germline V gene lookup returns CDR1 SGHTA and CDR2 FQGNSA. The CDR3 is made up of 14 amino acids. CDR3: CASSFGLAGGEQFF. The sequenced part of the CDR3 DNA is TGTGCCAGCAGCTTCGGACTAGCGGGGGGTGAG. Based on the CDR3 plus reference TRBV7-2 and TRBJ2-1, the full variable domain is GAGVSQSPSNKVTEKGKDVELRCDPISGHTALYWYRQSLGQGLEFLIYFQGNSAPDKSGLPSDRFSAERTGGSVSTLTIQRTQQEDSAVYLCASSFGLAGGEQFFGPGTRLTVL.

Points on this clone: The read is 3 residues too short to cover the CDR3 end, so that end is filled in from the germline J gene. The chain combines TRBV6-2 or TRBV6-3 with TRBJ2-7, with TRBD1 as a possible D gene (6 bases). The V gene's germline CDR1 is MNHEY and CDR2 SVGEGT. This CDR3 is built from 13 residues. Trimming stripped 10 bases from V and 2 bases from J, with 15 bases between. The CDR3 loop is CATPMDSPYEQYF. The part of the CDR3 DNA that was read is TGTGCCACCCCCATGGACAGTCCCTACGAG.

Concerning this clone itself: The observed sequence ends 3 residues before the CDR3 terminus, with the missing tail filled in from the germline J gene. The same CDR3 is also encoded by other DNA sequences in this sample. The chain links TRBV23-1 to TRBJ2-1; D may be TRBD2 (6 bases). TRBV23-1 qualifies as an ORF whose function is uncertain. V lost 2 bases and J 5 bases, leaving 22 bases between the germline ends. This CDR3 contains 18 residues. Partial CDR3 DNA: TGCGCCAGCAGTCAACGCCTCCTCGGAGGGGAAGAGGACAATGAG. Protein: CASSQRLLGGEEDNE. In full, the CDR3 reads CASSQRLLGGEEDNEQFF.

As for this clone: Read data end 3 residues before the CDR3 end; the end is taken from the germline J gene. The chain uses TRBV28 and TRBJ2-7; no clear D. Germline lookup yields CDR1 MDHEN and CDR2 SYDVKM. Trimming left V 4 bases short and J 0 bases short, with 7 bases between. The CDR3 has 13 amino acids. The DNA read from the CDR3 is TGTGCCAGCAGTTCACTCTCCTCCTACGAG. It yields the protein CASSSLSSYE. The complete CDR3 reads CASSSLSSYEQYF.

About this clone itself: Read data end 3 residues before the CDR3 end; the end is taken from the germline J gene. This sequence joins TRBV2 and TRBJ2-5; 7 bases agree with TRBD1. The CDR3 covers 16 residues. The V and J ends lost 1 base and 1 base, in that order; junction bases with no gene match: 6. The germline gives CDR1 SNHLY, CDR2 FYNNEI. The part of the CDR3 DNA that was read is TGTGCCAGCAGTGAAGGGCTGGGACAGCTCCAAGAGACC. Its translation is CASSEGLGQLQET. The CDR3 in its entirety is CASSEGLGQLQETQYF.

Concerning this clone itself: The sequenced fragment ends 3 residues before the CDR3 boundary, so the rest is inferred from the germline J gene. The V gene is TRBV30, the J gene TRBJ2-7; 10 bases match TRBD1. V lost 2 bases, J lost 6 bases, and 4 bases stayed unmatched. The CDR3 is 13 amino acids. Germline V gene sequence: CDR1 GTSNPN, CDR2 SVGIG (reference sequence). The covered CDR3 bases are TGTGCCTGGAGTCCGAGGGACAGGGGCGAG. Translated: CAWSPRDRGE. The whole CDR3 reads CAWSPRDRGEQYF.

Notes on this clone: The read finishes 3 residues shy of the CDR3 end, and the germline J gene is used to complete it. J is TRBJ1-2 and V is TRBV20-1; D is perhaps TRBD1 (5 bases). This CDR3 contains 16 residues. Looked up from germline, CDR1 is DFQATT and CDR2 is SNEGSKA (reference sequence). The sequenced CDR3 bases are TGCAGTGCTAGAGATGGGGAGGTAGCGGGGGACTACGAC. The encoded protein is CSARDGEVAGDYD. The full CDR3 reads CSARDGEVAGDYDYTF.

Worth noting for this clone: Sequencing ends 3 residues short of the CDR3 end; the germline J gene provides the rest. This rearrangement joins TRBV28 to TRBJ1-1, with 7 positions matching TRBD1. The V and J ends lost 8 bases and 2 bases, in that order; junction bases with no gene match: 8. This CDR3 is built from 14 residues. The germline CDR1 and CDR2 sequences are MDHEN and SYDVKM. The CDR3 bases that were read are TGTGCCAGCCTGATAAGACAGGGCAACACTGAA. Residues: CASLIRQGNTE. The full CDR3 reads CASLIRQGNTEAFF. The variable domain in full, with the rest retrieved from reference TRBV28 and TRBJ1-1, is DVKVTQSSRYLVKRTGEKVFLECVQDMDHENMFWYRQDPGLGLRLIYFSYDVKMKEKGDIPEGYSVSREKKERFSLILESASTNQTSMYLCASLIRQGNTEAFFGQGTRLTVV.

A note on this clone: From the germline J gene comes the end of the CDR3, since the read stops 3 residues before it. The V and J genes are TRBV5-1 and TRBJ2-6, with 12 bases that match TRBD1. J gave up 4 bases and V 4 bases, and 6 bases lay outside the gene matches. Per the germline V gene, CDR1 is SGHRS and CDR2 is YFSETQ. The CDR3 extends over 17 amino acids. The part of the CDR3 DNA that was read is TGCGCCAGCAGCCACCGGGACAGGGGGCGCGGGGCCAACGTC. Translation gives CASSHRDRGRGANV. The CDR3 in full is CASSHRDRGRGANVLTF.

About this clone: The sequence runs out 3 residues before the end of the CDR3; the remainder is reconstructed from the germline J gene. The rearrangement uses TRBV20-1 and TRBJ2-7; TRBD2 might be the D (5 bases). Trimming removed 3 bases from V and 4 bases from J, with 16 bases in between. Germline V lookup: CDR1 DFQATT, CDR2 SNEGSKA (reference sequence). The CDR3 runs 14 residues. CDR3 DNA, as far as it was read: TGCAGTGCTAGGAAGGCCGGCGGGTCTTACGAG. Residues: CSARKAGGSYE. The entire CDR3 reads CSARKAGGSYEQYF.

Note on this clone: The CDR3 end falls 3 residues outside the read, so it is completed with the germline J gene. The J gene is TRBJ1-1, the V gene TRBV29-1, with D unresolved. V lost 7 bases to trimming and J lost 5 bases, with 8 bases between them. This CDR3 region has 10 residues. Germline V CDR1 and CDR2: SQVTM, ANQGSEA. The part of the CDR3 DNA that was read is TGCAGCGCGGGGTTTACTGAA. Translated, it gives CSAGFTE. The CDR3, in full, reads CSAGFTEAFF.

As regards this clone: With the read ending 3 residues before the CDR3 end, the germline J gene is used to fill in that end. V is TRBV10-3 and J is TRBJ2-1, with 8 nucleotides matching TRBD1. CDR1 ENHRY and CDR2 SYGVKD come from the germline V gene. The CDR3 loop spans 13 amino acids. J gave up 8 bases and V 6 bases, and 6 bases lay outside the gene matches. This CDR3 reads CAISGQGQYEQFF. The sequenced CDR3 bases are TGTGCCATCAGCGGACAGGGTCAATATGAG.

This CDR3 is CASTRSGAGTATTDTQYF. Incomplete CDR3 DNA: TGCGCCAGCACCCGCTCAGGAGCCGGGACAGCAACCACAGATACG. The chain is built from TRBV5-1 and TRBJ2-3; 7 positions agree with TRBD1. Read data end 3 residues before the CDR3 end; the end is taken from the germline J gene. The CDR3 is 18 amino acids. In germline, CDR1 is SGHRS, CDR2 YFSETQ. V was clipped by 6 bases and J by 2 bases; unmatched bases: 18.

As regards this clone: The read terminates 3 residues ahead of where the CDR3 ends, so the germline J gene completes it. The genes are TRBV5-1 and TRBJ2-7, with 9 bases aligning to TRBD1. Germline assignment: CDR1 SGHRS and CDR2 YFSETQ. This CDR3 is built from 14 residues. The ends lost 3 bases at V and 5 bases at J; junction bases unmatched: 6. CDR3 region: CASSWGTGLNEQYF. The DNA read from the CDR3 is TGCGCCAGCAGCTGGGGGACAGGGCTCAACGAG.

CDR3 region: CATSSPAGGYEQYF. The sequenced part of the CDR3 DNA is TGTGCCACCAGCAGCCCAGCGGGAGGCTACGAG. This chain joins TRBV15 and TRBJ2-7, with 9 bases aligning to TRBD2. The read terminates 3 residues ahead of where the CDR3 ends, so the germline J gene completes it. Trimming at V came to 3 bases and at J to 3 bases, leaving 3 bases not matched to a gene. The CDR3 consists of 14 residues. Germline V CDR1 and CDR2: LNHNV, YYDKDF (reference sequence).

Comments on this clone: The read finishes 3 residues shy of the CDR3 end, and the germline J gene is used to complete it. This chain joins TRBV30 and TRBJ2-4; possibly TRBD1 for D (5 bases). The CDR3 consists of 13 residues. Germline V gene data show CDR1 as GTSNPN and CDR2 as SVGIG (reference sequence). The chain's CDR3 is CAWSEAGHYGQYF. The part of the CDR3 DNA that was read is TGTGCCTGGAGTGAGGCAGGGCACTATGGT.

Comments on this clone: The read finishes 3 residues shy of the CDR3 end, and the germline J gene is used to complete it. This chain links TRBV24-1 with TRBJ1-2; TRBD1 agrees at 11 bases. With 2 bases clipped from V and 6 bases from J, the junction kept 10 bases outside the gene matches. The length of the CDR3 is 17 residues. Per the germline V gene, CDR1 is KGHDR and CDR2 is SFDVKD. The CDR3 sequence is CATSDSRDGTGGNGYTF. The covered CDR3 bases are TGTGCCACCAGTGATTCCCGCGACGGGACAGGGGGAAATGGC.

Comment on this clone: The sequence runs out 3 residues before the end of the CDR3; the remainder is reconstructed from the germline J gene. The V and J genes are TRBV7-2 and TRBJ1-2; TRBD1 might be the D (5 bases). The V end was cut by 4 bases, the J end by 0 bases, with 6 bases between. Germline CDR1 is SGHTA and CDR2 is FQGNSA. The CDR3 has 13 residues. CDR3 region: CASSSQANYGYTF. The DNA read from the CDR3 is TGTGCCAGCAGCTCACAGGCTAACTATGGC. The full variable domain, rest sourced from reference TRBV7-2 and TRBJ1-2, is GAGVSQSPSNKVTEKGKDVELRCDPISGHTALYWYRQSLGQGLEFLIYFQGNSAPDKSGLPSDRFSAERTGGSVSTLTIQRTQQEDSAVYLCASSSQANYGYTFGSGTRLTVV.

As regards this clone: The read falls 3 residues short of the CDR3 end, and the missing part is taken from the germline J gene. The genes are TRBV7-3 and TRBJ2-1, with TRBD2 identical over 8 bases. The germline V gene has CDR1 SGHTA and CDR2 FQGTGA. This CDR3 spans 13 amino acids. The junction had 4 bases not matched to a gene; V was cut back by 7 bases and J by 5 bases. The CDR3 loop is CASKTSGDNEQFF. The CDR3 bases that were read are TGTGCCAGCAAAACTAGCGGAGACAATGAG.

About this clone: The missing CDR3 end, 3 residues past where the read stops, is filled in from the germline J gene. The genes are TRBV19 and TRBJ2-7, with a possible D match to TRBD2 (6 bases). Trimming took off 3 bases at V and 6 bases at J, with 12 bases between the two ends. The germline V gene has CDR1 LNHDA and CDR2 SQIVND (reference sequence). The CDR3 is 13 amino acids. CDR3 amino acids: CASSINVGGEQYF. The CDR3 bases that were read are TGTGCCAGTAGTATCAATGTGGGGGGCGAG.

In the case of this clone: The sequence runs out 3 residues before the end of the CDR3; the remainder is reconstructed from the germline J gene. The chain couples TRBV20-1 to TRBJ2-3; TRBD1 agrees at 9 bases. The germline V gene has CDR1 DFQATT and CDR2 SNEGSKA (reference sequence). Losses at the gene ends were 6 bases for V and 7 bases for J; bases not matched to a gene: 5. The CDR3 totals 12 residues. The part of the CDR3 DNA that was read is TGCAGTGCAACCGGGACAGGGCATACG. Translated: CSATGTGHT. The entire CDR3 reads CSATGTGHTQYF.

As regards this clone: The read finishes 3 residues shy of the CDR3 end, and the germline J gene is used to complete it. The V and J genes are TRBV28 and TRBJ2-7, with TRBD2 identical over 8 bases. CDR1 and CDR2 from the germline V gene are MDHEN and SYDVKM. V lost 3 bases and J lost 0; bases outside the gene matches: 7. The CDR3 length is 16 residues. CDR3 DNA (partial): TGTGCCAGCAGTTTTTCGGCGGGAGGTTCCTCCTACGAG. Translated: CASSFSAGGSSYE. The CDR3 in its entirety is CASSFSAGGSSYEQYF.

In the case of this clone: The CDR3 is cut off 3 residues early in the read; its end comes from the germline J gene. This chain joins TRBV9 and TRBJ2-1, with 13 positions matching TRBD2. The CDR3 is 19 amino acids. The germline V gene encodes CDR1 SGDLS and CDR2 YYNGEE. With 3 bases clipped from V and 0 bases from J, the junction kept 9 bases outside the gene matches. The CDR3 loop is CASSARLAGGLFSYNEQFF. CDR3 DNA (partial): TGTGCCAGCAGCGCCAGACTAGCGGGGGGCCTGTTCTCCTACAATGAG.

About this clone itself: The CDR3 end is not reached by the read, which stops 3 residues before it; the germline J gene fills it in. The rearrangement uses TRBV5-1 and TRBJ2-2, with D tentatively TRBD1 (6 bases). Trimming removed 2 bases from V and 5 bases from J, with 16 bases in between. CDR3 length equals 16 residues. Germline V lookup: CDR1 SGHRS, CDR2 YFSETQ. The CDR3 loop reads CASSFNRAGETGELFF. Partial CDR3 DNA: TGCGCCAGCAGCTTTAACAGGGCAGGGGAAACCGGGGAG.

To note about this clone: Sequencing ends 3 residues short of the CDR3 end; the germline J gene provides the rest. The chain joins TRBV5-1 to TRBJ1-1, with a weak D call TRBD1 (6 bases). Germline V gene sequence: CDR1 SGHRS, CDR2 YFSETQ. The CDR3 has 14 amino acids. The ends were cut back, 4 bases at V and 0 bases at J, with 10 bases in the middle. Incomplete CDR3 DNA: TGCGCCAGCAGCCCCCAGGGGATGAACACTGAA. Translated: CASSPQGMNTE. The CDR3 in its entirety is CASSPQGMNTEAFF.

To note about this clone: The read gets to within 3 residues of the CDR3 end, and the germline J gene fills in the rest. This chain connects TRBV14 to TRBJ1-2; TRBD1 matches at 8 bases. The germline gives CDR1 SGHDN, CDR2 FVKESK. The CDR3 has 20 amino acids. J was trimmed by 0 bases and V by 1 base; bases with no gene match: 16. CDR3 DNA, as far as it was read: TGTGCCAGCAGCCAAGTTTGGAGCAGGGGGCGCCTCATAGCTAACTATGGC. Translation: CASSQVWSRGRLIANYG. The whole CDR3 sequence is CASSQVWSRGRLIANYGYTF.

With regard to this clone: The read comes to an end 3 residues before the CDR3 does, leaving the germline J gene to fill in the end. V usage is TRBV5-1 and J usage is TRBJ2-6; possible D gene TRBD1, 6 bases. The CDR3 is made up of 15 amino acids. Trimming left V 4 bases short and J 4 bases short, with 12 bases between. Looked up from germline, CDR1 is SGHRS and CDR2 is YFSETQ. CDR3 DNA (partial): TGCGCCAGCAGCGGCCAGGGGTCCGGGGCCAACGTC. It translates to CASSGQGSGANV. The CDR3 reads in full as CASSGQGSGANVLTF.

This clone registers medium-sized (0.01 to 0.1%) by frequency. Read coverage stops 3 residues before the CDR3 terminus; the germline J gene supplies the remainder. V gene TRBV5-1 combines with J gene TRBJ2-2; TRBD1 matches at 7 bases. V shed 4 bases, J shed 3 bases, and the junction held 3 bases outside the gene matches. The germline gives CDR1 SGHRS, CDR2 YFSETQ. This CDR3 comprises 14 residues. The CDR3 sequence is CASSGDSYTGELFF. The CDR3 DNA, read in part, is TGCGCCAGCAGCGGGGACAGTTACACCGGGGAG.

Note on this clone: With the read ending 3 residues before the CDR3 end, the germline J gene is used to fill in that end. The rearrangement uses TRBV11-2 and TRBJ1-2; 7 nucleotides align to TRBD1. The CDR3 extends over 12 amino acids. The V gene's germline CDR1 is SGHAT and CDR2 FQNNGV. Incomplete CDR3 DNA: TGTGCCAGCAGTGGCCCGGGACAGAGC. The encoded protein is CASSGPGQS. The complete CDR3 reads CASSGPGQSYTF. The complete variable domain, with remaining parts taken from reference TRBV11-2 and TRBJ1-2, reads EAGVAQSPRYKIIEKRQSVAFWCNPISGHATLYWYQQILGQGPKLLIQFQNNGVVDDSQLPKDRFSAERLKGVDSTLKIQPAKLEDSAVYLCASSGPGQSYTFGSGTRLTVV.